Each of the 21 T cell receptor beta chains below was sequenced from the same sample in a study of identifying expanded T cells in peripheral blood. Assay used: immunoSEQ multiplex PCR; TCRdb lists only in-frame clones, some missing. The table lists 51,000 or so clones, approximately 86% of them singletons. Material: blood. The source of these receptors is a person between 18 and 70 years old in good health.

The count of this clone is one. Mismatch with germline at one junction end may stem from a read error. The V and J genes are TRBV2 and TRBJ1-1; D unclear. CDR1 is SNHLY and CDR2 is FYNNEI in the germline V gene. The CDR3 is 15 amino acids. This chain's CDR3 is CASREDRASNTEAFF. CDR3 bases: TGTGCCAGCAGGGAAGACCGGGCTTCAAACACTGAAGCTTTCTTT.

The J gene is TRBJ2-5, the V gene TRBV10-3; D remains unclear. This CDR3 spans 14 amino acids. Trimming took off 6 bases at V and 4 bases at J, with 15 bases between the two ends. The V gene's germline CDR1 is ENHRY and CDR2 SYGVKD. The CDR3 DNA is TGTGCCATCAGCGCGATGTCTGGGCTAGAGACCCAGTACTTC. It translates to CAISAMSGLETQYF.

This clone was observed a few times. V usage is TRBV2 and J usage is TRBJ2-1; D ambiguous. CDR3 length equals 13 residues. CDR1 is SNHLY, CDR2 FYNNEI, per germline. Trimming pared 5 bases from V and 7 bases from J, leaving 12 bases between. The DNA of the CDR3 is TGTGCCAGCAGTCTGGGATATTTGAATGAGCAGTTCTTC. It codes for CASSLGYLNEQFF.

This clone was counted between two and nine times. This chain joins TRBV5-1 and TRBJ1-1, with D perhaps TRBD1 (5 bases). Germline-derived CDR1 and CDR2 are SGHRS and YFSETQ. The CDR3 totals 15 residues. V lost 5 bases to trimming and J lost 1 base, with 15 bases between them. The CDR3, as DNA: TGCGCCAGCAGGCGGGGGGAAGGTCAGAACACTGAAGCTTTCTTT. Translation: CASRRGEGQNTEAFF.

The genes are TRBV5-1 and TRBJ1-1, with D possibly matching TRBD1 (6 bases). The CDR3 has 13 residues. Per the germline V gene, CDR1 is SGHRS and CDR2 is YFSETQ. V lost 4 bases, J lost 1 base, and 8 bases lay in between. This CDR3 is CASSAGQNTEAFF. The DNA for the CDR3 is TGCGCCAGCAGCGCGGGACAGAACACTGAAGCTTTCTTT.

CDR3 loop: CASRGGTGVNQPQHF. The CDR3 DNA reads as TGTGCCAGCAGAGGCGGGACAGGAGTCAATCAGCCCCAGCATTTT. The chain carries TRBV7-2 and TRBJ1-5, with 8 bases matching TRBD1. Trimming cost V 6 bases and J 3 bases; bases outside gene matches: 7. Germline CDR1 and CDR2: SGHTA and FQGNSA. The CDR3 extends over 15 amino acids.

The gene calls are TRBV14 and TRBJ1-2; D is ambiguous. Germline loops: CDR1 SGHDN, CDR2 FVKESK. V was trimmed by 3 bases and J by 8 bases, leaving 13 bases between them. This CDR3 spans 13 amino acids. CDR3 DNA: TGTGCCAGCAGCCAGCGGCTCCTTGAGGGCTACACCTTC. Its translation is CASSQRLLEGYTF. The full variable domain, completed using reference TRBV14 and TRBJ1-2, is EAGVTQFPSHSVIEKGQTVTLRCDPISGHDNLYWYRRVMGKEIKFLLHFVKESKQDESGMPNNRFLAERTGGTYSTLKVQPAELEDSGVYFCASSQRLLEGYTFGSGTRLTVV.

The rearrangement joins TRBV19 to TRBJ1-1, with TRBD1 matching 7 bases. Germline loops: CDR1 LNHDA, CDR2 SQIVND (reference sequence). Trimming removed 5 bases from V and 13 bases from J; junction bases left unmatched: 13. The length of the CDR3 is 13 residues. CDR3 DNA sequence: TGTGCCAGTAGTCCACGGAGGGGAACAGGGGTTTTCTTT. It specifies CASSPRRGTGVFF. The whole variable domain, remainder taken from reference TRBV19 and TRBJ1-1, is DGGITQSPKYLFRKEGQNVTLSCEQNLNHDAMYWYRQDPGQGLRLIYYSQIVNDFQKGDIAEGYSVSREKKESFPLTVTSAQKNPTAFYLCASSPRRGTGVFFGQGTRLTVV.

The V and J genes are TRBV4-1 and TRBJ2-3; 10 bases are shared with TRBD1. The CDR3 covers 17 residues. From germline, CDR1 is MGHRA and CDR2 YSYEKL. J was trimmed by 2 bases and V by 4 bases; bases with no gene match: 9. CDR3 DNA sequence: TGCGCCAGCAGCCGAAGCGGGACAGGGGATTTCACAGATACGCAGTATTTT. Encoded protein: CASSRSGTGDFTDTQYF.

The J gene is TRBJ1-1, the V gene TRBV11-3; no firm D call. Trimming took off 6 bases at V and 2 bases at J, with 13 bases between the two ends. Germline CDR1 and CDR2: SGHNT and YENEEA. The CDR3 is 14 amino acids. The CDR3: CASSSIGLNTEAFF. DNA of the CDR3: TGTGCCAGCAGTTCGATAGGGTTAAACACTGAAGCTTTCTTT.

On this clone itself: Different DNA sequences within this sample yield the same CDR3. The chain joins TRBV5-1 to TRBJ2-5; D might be TRBD2 (5 bases). Germline V gene sequence: CDR1 SGHRS, CDR2 YFSETQ. Trimming left V 2 bases short and J 5 bases short, with 13 bases between. This CDR3 comprises 14 residues. The CDR3 nucleotides read TGCGCCAGCAGCTTACTAGGCTCGAGGGAGACCCAGTACTTC. Protein product: CASSLLGSRETQYF. Together with reference TRBV5-1 and TRBJ2-5, the CDR3 gives the full variable domain: KAGVTQTPRYLIKTRGQQVTLSCSPISGHRSVSWYQQTPGQGLQFLFEYFSETQRNKGNFPGRFSGRQFSNSRSEMNVSTLELGDSALYLCASSLLGSRETQYFGPGTRLLVL.

The gene calls are TRBV5-8 and TRBJ2-2; D remains ambiguous. Germline V gives CDR1 SGHTS, CDR2 YDEGEE. This CDR3 spans 14 amino acids. Trimming left V 6 bases short and J 1 base short, with 10 bases between. As DNA, the CDR3 is TGTGCCAGCAACGTCGACTGGAACACCGGGGAGCTGTTTTTT. It translates to CASNVDWNTGELFF.

The rearrangement joins TRBV7-2 to TRBJ2-5, with 7 bases fitting TRBD2. The CDR3 has 15 residues. The V segment lost 2 bases and the J segment 1 base; nucleotides outside the gene matches: 4. Germline V gene lookup returns CDR1 SGHTA and CDR2 FQGNSA. CDR3 bases: TGTGCCAGCAGCTTATGGGCTAGCGGCCAAGAGACCCAGTACTTC. Translated: CASSLWASGQETQYF.

V and J are TRBV9 and TRBJ2-3; D unresolved. The J call may be incorrect, as the DNA end agrees better with TRBJ1-5. The CDR3 runs 12 residues. Germline CDR1 SGDLS, CDR2 YYNGEE. The DNA of the CDR3 is TGTGCCAGCAGCCCGAACACAGATACGCAGCATTTT. Encoded protein: CASSPNTDTQHF.

A single count supports this clone. The genes are TRBV18 and TRBJ2-7; tentative D call: TRBD2 (6 bases). V dropped 1 base and J dropped 3 bases, with 13 bases sitting between them. The CDR3 is made up of 15 amino acids. The germline V gene has CDR1 KGHSH and CDR2 LQKENI. CDR3 sequence reads: CASSPHAYGGYEQYF. The DNA for the CDR3 is TGTGCCAGCTCACCACACGCCTACGGGGGCTACGAGCAGTACTTC. Together with reference TRBV18 and TRBJ2-7, the CDR3 gives the full variable domain: NAGVMQNPRHLVRRRGQEARLRCSPMKGHSHVYWYRQLPEEGLKFMVYLQKENIIDESGMPKERFSAEFPKEGPSILRIQQVVRGDSAAYFCASSPHAYGGYEQYFGPGTRLTVT.

The chain combines TRBV30 with TRBJ1-2; D is perhaps TRBD1 (5 bases). Germline V CDR1 and CDR2: GTSNPN, SVGIG (reference sequence). This CDR3 contains 13 residues. V lost 1 base and J 7 bases, leaving 13 bases between the germline ends. The CDR3 DNA reads TGTGCCTGGAGTGCCTGGGGGACCACTGGCTACACCTTC. This translates into CAWSAWGTTGYTF.

The gene calls are TRBV27 and TRBJ1-2, with D maybe TRBD1 (5 bases). CDR3 length: 14 residues. V was trimmed by 0 bases and J by 7 bases, leaving 12 bases between them. Germline V CDR1 and CDR2: MNHEY, SMNVEV (reference sequence). Here the CDR3 DNA reads TGTGCCAGCAGTTTATCCGGCAGGGCAGGTGGCTACACCTTC. Translation: CASSLSGRAGGYTF.

The J gene is TRBJ2-7, the V gene TRBV11-3; D is unclear. V was trimmed by 2 bases and J by 1 base, leaving 6 bases between them. In germline, CDR1 is SGHNT, CDR2 YENEEA. This CDR3 spans 13 amino acids. The DNA of the CDR3 is TGTGCCAGCAGCTTATCGGGTTCCTACGAGCAGTACTTC. Translated: CASSLSGSYEQYF. Using reference TRBV11-3 and TRBJ2-7 for the parts outside the CDR3, the full variable domain is EAGVVQSPRYKIIEKKQPVAFWCNPISGHNTLYWYLQNLGQGPELLIRYENEEAVDDSQLPKDRFSAERLKGVDSTLKIQPAELGDSAVYLCASSLSGSYEQYFGPGTRLTVT.

This clone came up a few times. The CDR3 region is CASSLYRTPNTDTQYF. The CDR3 region has the DNA TGTGCCAGCAGCCTCTACAGGACTCCTAACACAGATACGCAGTATTTT. The chain has TRBV7-9 and TRBJ2-3; D could derive from TRBD1 or TRBD2 (5 bases each). V was pared by 5 bases and J by 2 bases, with 17 bases between. The CDR3 covers 16 residues. CDR1 and CDR2 (germline): SEHNR, FQNEAQ (reference sequence).

With regard to this clone: Other DNA sequences in the sample encode the same CDR3. The V call is TRBV11-2, the J call TRBJ1-1, with 7 bases lining up with TRBD1. The CDR3 length is 14 residues. CDR1 and CDR2 (germline): SGHAT, FQNNGV. Trimming removed 5 bases from V and 1 base from J; junction bases left unmatched: 4. CDR3 DNA: TGTGCCAGCAGCCTTCGACAGGGGAACACTGAAGCTTTCTTT. This encodes CASSLRQGNTEAFF.

J is TRBJ2-5 and V is TRBV30; D not certain. The CDR3 has 15 residues. The V gene's germline CDR1 is GTSNPN and CDR2 SVGIG (reference sequence). V was pared by 4 bases and J by 1 base, with 16 bases between. In DNA form, the CDR3 reads TGTGCCTGGATAGTCTCGCATGGATCCCAAGAGACCCAGTACTTC. It translates to CAWIVSHGSQETQYF.